The T cell receptor beta chain under discussion was sequenced for a study of blood T cell repertoires in COVID-19. Assay: immunoSEQ multiplex PCR; the TCRdb copy retains only in-frame clones and omits some. The repertoire consists of over 130,000 clones, with roughly 81% occurring once and the leading ten covering 3% to 3.5%. Germline V gene lookup returns CDR1 LNHDA and CDR2 SQIVND (reference sequence). V was clipped by 5 bases and J by 5 bases; unmatched bases: 11. The CDR3 spans 15 residues. Material for sequencing was PBMCs or T cells enriched from blood (not recorded which). This chain joins TRBV19 and TRBJ2-5; 7 bases align to TRBD1. The clonotype comes from a woman in her 50s with acute COVID-19. In DNA form, the CDR3 reads TGTGCCAGTAGTGAACAGGGGCCGCTCCGGGAGACCCAGTACTTC. Protein sequence: CASSEQGPLRETQYF.